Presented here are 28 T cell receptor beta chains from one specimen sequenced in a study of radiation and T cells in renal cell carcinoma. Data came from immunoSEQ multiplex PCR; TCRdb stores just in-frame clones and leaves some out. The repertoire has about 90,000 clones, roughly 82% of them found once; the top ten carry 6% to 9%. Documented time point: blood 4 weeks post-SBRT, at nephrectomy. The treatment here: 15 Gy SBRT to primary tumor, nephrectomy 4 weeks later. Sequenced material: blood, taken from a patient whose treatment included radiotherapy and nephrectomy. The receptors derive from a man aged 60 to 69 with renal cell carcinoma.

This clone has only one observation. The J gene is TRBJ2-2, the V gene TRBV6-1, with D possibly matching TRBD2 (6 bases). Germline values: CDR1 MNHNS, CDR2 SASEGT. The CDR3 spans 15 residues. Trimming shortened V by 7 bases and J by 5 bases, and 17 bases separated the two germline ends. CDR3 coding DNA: TGTGCCAGCACCAAGGGACGGGAGAGGACCGGGGAGCTGTTTTTT. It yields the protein CASTKGRERTGELFF.

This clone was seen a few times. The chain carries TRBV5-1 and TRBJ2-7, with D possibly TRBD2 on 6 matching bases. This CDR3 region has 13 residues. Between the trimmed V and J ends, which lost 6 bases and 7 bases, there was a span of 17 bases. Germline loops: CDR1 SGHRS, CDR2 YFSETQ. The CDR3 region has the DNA TGCGCCAGCACCCAGTCGGGAGTCGGAGAGCAGTACTTC. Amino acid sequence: CASTQSGVGEQYF. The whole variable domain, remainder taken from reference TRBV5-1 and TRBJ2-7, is KAGVTQTPRYLIKTRGQQVTLSCSPISGHRSVSWYQQTPGQGLQFLFEYFSETQRNKGNFPGRFSGRQFSNSRSEMNVSTLELGDSALYLCASTQSGVGEQYFGPGTRLTVT.

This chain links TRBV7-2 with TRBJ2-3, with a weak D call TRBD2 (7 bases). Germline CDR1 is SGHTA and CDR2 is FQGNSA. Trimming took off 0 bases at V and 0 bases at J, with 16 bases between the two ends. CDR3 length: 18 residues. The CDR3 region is CASSLAAGARESTDTQYF. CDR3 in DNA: TGTGCCAGCAGCTTAGCGGCGGGGGCCCGGGAGAGCACAGATACGCAGTATTTT.

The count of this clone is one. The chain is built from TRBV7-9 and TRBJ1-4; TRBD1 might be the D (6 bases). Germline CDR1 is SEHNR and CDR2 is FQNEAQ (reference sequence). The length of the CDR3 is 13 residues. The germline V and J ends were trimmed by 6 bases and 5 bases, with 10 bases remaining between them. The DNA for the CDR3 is TGTGCCAGCAGAACAGGGACCAATGAAAAACTGTTTTTT. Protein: CASRTGTNEKLFF.

This chain's CDR3 is CASADRGYGYTF. DNA for the CDR3: TGTGCCAGCGCCGACAGGGGCTATGGCTACACCTTC. The J gene is TRBJ1-2, the V gene TRBV28, with 8 bases lining up with TRBD1. This CDR3 has 12 residues. CDR1 is MDHEN, CDR2 SYDVKM, per germline. With 8 bases clipped from V and 4 bases from J, the junction kept 3 bases outside the gene matches.

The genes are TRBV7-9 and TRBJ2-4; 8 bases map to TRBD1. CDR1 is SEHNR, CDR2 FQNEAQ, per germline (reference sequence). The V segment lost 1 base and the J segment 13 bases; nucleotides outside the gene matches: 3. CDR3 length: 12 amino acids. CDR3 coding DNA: TGTGCCAGCAGCTTAGGGACAGGGTCACAGTACTTC. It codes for CASSLGTGSQYF.

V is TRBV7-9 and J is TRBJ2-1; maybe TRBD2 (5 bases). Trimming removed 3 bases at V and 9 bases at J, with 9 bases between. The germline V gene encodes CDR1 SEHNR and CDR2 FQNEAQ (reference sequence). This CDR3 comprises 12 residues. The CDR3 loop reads CASSFEGGEQFF. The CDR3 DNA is TGTGCCAGCAGCTTCGAGGGCGGTGAGCAGTTCTTC.

The CDR3 loop reads CASSVDPSGVRTGELFF. The CDR3 nucleotides are TGTGCCAGCAGCGTCGACCCTAGCGGGGTCAGGACCGGGGAGCTGTTTTTT. The chain couples TRBV9 to TRBJ2-2, with 9 bases fitting TRBD2. Trimming removed 2 bases from V and 5 bases from J; junction bases left unmatched: 10. In germline, CDR1 is SGDLS, CDR2 YYNGEE. This CDR3 is 17 amino acids long.

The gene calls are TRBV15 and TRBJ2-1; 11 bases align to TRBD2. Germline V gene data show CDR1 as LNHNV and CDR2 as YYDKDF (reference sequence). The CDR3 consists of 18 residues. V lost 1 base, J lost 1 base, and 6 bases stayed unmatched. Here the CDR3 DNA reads TGTGCCACCAGCAGAGCATTGGGACTAGCGGATTCCTACAATGAGCAGTTCTTC. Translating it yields CATSRALGLADSYNEQFF.

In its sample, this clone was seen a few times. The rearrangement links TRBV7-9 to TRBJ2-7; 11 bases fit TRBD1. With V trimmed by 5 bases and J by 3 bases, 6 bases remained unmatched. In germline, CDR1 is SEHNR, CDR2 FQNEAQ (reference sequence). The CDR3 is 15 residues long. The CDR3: CASSDTGTGGYEQYF. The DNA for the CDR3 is TGTGCCAGCAGCGACACCGGGACAGGGGGCTACGAGCAGTACTTC. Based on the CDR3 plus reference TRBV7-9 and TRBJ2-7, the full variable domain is DTGVSQNPRHKITKRGQNVTFRCDPISEHNRLYWYRQTLGQGPEFLTYFQNEAQLEKSRLLSDRFSAERPKGSFSTLEIQRTEQGDSAMYLCASSDTGTGGYEQYFGPGTRLTVT.

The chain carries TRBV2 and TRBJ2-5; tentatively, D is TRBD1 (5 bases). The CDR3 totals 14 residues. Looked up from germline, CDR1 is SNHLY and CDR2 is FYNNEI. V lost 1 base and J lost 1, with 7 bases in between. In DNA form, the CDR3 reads TGTGCCAGCAGTGAAGTCAGGGCCCAAGAGACCCAGTACTTC. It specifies CASSEVRAQETQYF.

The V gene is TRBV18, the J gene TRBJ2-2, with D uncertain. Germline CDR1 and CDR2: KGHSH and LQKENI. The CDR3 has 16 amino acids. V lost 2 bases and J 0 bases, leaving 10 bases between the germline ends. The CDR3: CASSPVASTNTGELFF. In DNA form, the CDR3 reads TGTGCCAGCTCACCAGTGGCGAGTACGAACACCGGGGAGCTGTTTTTT.

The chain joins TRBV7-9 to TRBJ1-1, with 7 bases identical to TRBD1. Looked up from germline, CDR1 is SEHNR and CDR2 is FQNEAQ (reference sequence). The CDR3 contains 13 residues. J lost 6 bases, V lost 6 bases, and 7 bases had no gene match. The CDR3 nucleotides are TGTGCCAGCAGACGACAGGGAGGCGCTGAAGCTTTCTTT. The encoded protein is CASRRQGGAEAFF.

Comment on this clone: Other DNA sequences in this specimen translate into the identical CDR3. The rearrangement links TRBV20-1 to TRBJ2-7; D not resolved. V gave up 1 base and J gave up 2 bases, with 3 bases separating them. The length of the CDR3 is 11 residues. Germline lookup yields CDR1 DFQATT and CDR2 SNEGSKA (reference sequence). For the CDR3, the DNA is TGCAGTGCTAGAGGGGCCTACGAGCAGTACTTC. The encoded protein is CSARGAYEQYF.

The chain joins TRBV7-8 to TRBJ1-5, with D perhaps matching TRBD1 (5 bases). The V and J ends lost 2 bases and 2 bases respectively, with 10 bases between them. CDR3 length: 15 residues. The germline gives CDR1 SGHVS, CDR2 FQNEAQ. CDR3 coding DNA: TGTGCCAGCAGCTTAATAAGGGGCCGCAATCAGCCCCAGCATTTT. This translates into CASSLIRGRNQPQHF.

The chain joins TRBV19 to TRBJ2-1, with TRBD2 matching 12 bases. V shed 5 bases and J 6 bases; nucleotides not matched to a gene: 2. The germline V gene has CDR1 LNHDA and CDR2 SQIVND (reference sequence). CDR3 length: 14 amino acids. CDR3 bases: TGTGCCAGTAGTCGGACTAGCGGGGTCAATGAGCAGTTCTTC. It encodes CASSRTSGVNEQFF.

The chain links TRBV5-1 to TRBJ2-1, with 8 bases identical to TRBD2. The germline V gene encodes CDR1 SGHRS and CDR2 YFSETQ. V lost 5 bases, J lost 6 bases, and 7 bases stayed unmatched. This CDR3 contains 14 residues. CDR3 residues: CASRPGLAGNEQFF. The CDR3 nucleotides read TGCGCCAGCAGGCCCGGGCTAGCGGGCAATGAGCAGTTCTTC.

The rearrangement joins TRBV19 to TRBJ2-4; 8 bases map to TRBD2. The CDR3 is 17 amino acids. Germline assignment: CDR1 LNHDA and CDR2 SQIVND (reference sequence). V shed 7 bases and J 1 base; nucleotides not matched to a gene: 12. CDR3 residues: CASNSGRGVAAKNIQYF. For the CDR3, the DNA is TGTGCCAGTAATTCCGGGAGGGGTGTTGCGGCCAAAAACATTCAGTACTTC.

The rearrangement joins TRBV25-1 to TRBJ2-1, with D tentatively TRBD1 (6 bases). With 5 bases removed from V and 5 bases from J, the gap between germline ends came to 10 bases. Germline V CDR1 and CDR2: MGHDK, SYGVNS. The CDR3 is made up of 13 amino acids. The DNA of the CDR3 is TGTGCCAGCAGTTTACAGGGCAACAATGAGCAGTTCTTC. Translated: CASSLQGNNEQFF.

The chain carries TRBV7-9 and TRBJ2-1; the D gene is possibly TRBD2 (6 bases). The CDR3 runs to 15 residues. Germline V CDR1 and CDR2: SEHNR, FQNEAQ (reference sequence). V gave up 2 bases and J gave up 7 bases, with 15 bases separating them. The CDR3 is CASSLFAGSRNEQFF. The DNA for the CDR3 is TGTGCCAGCAGCTTATTTGCCGGGAGTCGAAATGAGCAGTTCTTC. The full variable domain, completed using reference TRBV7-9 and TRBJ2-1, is DTGVSQNPRHKITKRGQNVTFRCDPISEHNRLYWYRQTLGQGPEFLTYFQNEAQLEKSRLLSDRFSAERPKGSFSTLEIQRTEQGDSAMYLCASSLFAGSRNEQFFGPGTRLTVL.

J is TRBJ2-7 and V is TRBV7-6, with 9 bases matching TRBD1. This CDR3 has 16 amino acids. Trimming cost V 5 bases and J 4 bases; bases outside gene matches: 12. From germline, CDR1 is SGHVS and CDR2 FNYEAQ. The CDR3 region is CASSTRRTGDLYEQYF. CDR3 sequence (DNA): TGTGCCAGCAGCACCCGGAGGACAGGGGATCTGTACGAGCAGTACTTC.

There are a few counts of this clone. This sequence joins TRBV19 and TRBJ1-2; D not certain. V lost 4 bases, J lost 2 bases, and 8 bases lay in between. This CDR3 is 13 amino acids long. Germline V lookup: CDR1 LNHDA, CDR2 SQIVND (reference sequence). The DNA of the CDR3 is TGTGCCAGTAGTAGGCAAAGGAACTATGGCTACACCTTC. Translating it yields CASSRQRNYGYTF.

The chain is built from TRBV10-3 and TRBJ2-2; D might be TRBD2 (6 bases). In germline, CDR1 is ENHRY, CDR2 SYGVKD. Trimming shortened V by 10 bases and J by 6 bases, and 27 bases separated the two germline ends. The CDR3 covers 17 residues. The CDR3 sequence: CATGGDGGGVEAGELFF. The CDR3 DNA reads TGTGCCACCGGCGGGGACGGAGGAGGGGTGGAGGCCGGGGAGCTGTTTTTT.

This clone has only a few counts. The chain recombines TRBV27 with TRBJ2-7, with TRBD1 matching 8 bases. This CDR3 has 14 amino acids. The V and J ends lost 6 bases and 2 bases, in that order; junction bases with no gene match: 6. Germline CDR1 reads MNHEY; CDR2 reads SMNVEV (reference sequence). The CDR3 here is CASSLRGLPYEQYF. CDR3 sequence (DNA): TGTGCCAGCAGCCTCAGGGGGCTCCCCTACGAGCAGTACTTC.

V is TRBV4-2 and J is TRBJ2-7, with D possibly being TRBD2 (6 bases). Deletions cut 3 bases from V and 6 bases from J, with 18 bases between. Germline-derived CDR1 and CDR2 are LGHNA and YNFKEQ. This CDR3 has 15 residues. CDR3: CASSHGPGLISEQYF. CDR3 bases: TGTGCCAGCAGCCATGGACCGGGACTTATATCCGAGCAGTACTTC.

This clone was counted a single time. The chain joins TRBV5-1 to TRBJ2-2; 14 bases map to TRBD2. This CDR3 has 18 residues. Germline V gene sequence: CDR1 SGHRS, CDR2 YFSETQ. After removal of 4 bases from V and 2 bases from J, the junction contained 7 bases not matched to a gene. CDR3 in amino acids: CASSAGLAGVHNTGELFF. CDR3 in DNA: TGCGCCAGCAGCGCGGGACTAGCGGGAGTCCATAACACCGGGGAGCTGTTTTTT.

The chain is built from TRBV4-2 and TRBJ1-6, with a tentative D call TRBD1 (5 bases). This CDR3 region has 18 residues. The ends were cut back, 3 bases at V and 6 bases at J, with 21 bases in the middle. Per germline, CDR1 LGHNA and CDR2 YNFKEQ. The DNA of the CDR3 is TGTGCCAGCAGCCACGTGACTTCCGGGACGGCCCTTAATTCACCCCTCCACTTT. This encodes CASSHVTSGTALNSPLHF.

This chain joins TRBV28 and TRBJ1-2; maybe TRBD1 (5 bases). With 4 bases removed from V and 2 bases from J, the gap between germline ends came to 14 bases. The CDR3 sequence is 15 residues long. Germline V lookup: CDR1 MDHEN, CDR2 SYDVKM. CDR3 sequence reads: CASSSPGTSNYGYTF. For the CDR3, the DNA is TGTGCCAGCAGTTCCCCCGGGACGTCGAACTATGGCTACACCTTC.